This T cell receptor beta chain was recovered during a study of blood T cell repertoires in COVID-19. Repertoires were generated with immunoSEQ multiplex PCR, while TCRdb's copy carries only in-frame clones and drops some. The sample consists of approximately 90,000 clones, about 86% of them appearing once. CDR3 length: 16 residues. Trimming shortened V by 1 base and J by 1 base, and 13 bases separated the two germline ends. Germline CDR1 and CDR2: LGHDT and YNNKEL (reference sequence). Input material: peripheral blood. This TCR came from a woman older than 75 with acute or convalescent COVID-19. The chain is built from TRBV3-1 (or the pseudogene TRBV3-2) and TRBJ1-1; possibly TRBD1 for D (6 bases). CDR3 DNA: TGTGCCAGCAGCCAAGTATGGGGGGGGCCGAACACTGAAGCTTTCTTT. Protein product: CASSQVWGGPNTEAFF.